This T cell receptor (beta chain) originates from a study of cytomegalovirus exposure and HLA in healthy donors. This CDR3 contains 16 residues. The J segment lost 2 bases and the V segment lost 5 bases, leaving 7 bases of the junction unmatched. Germline CDR1 is MNHNY and CDR2 is SVGAGI (reference sequence). The donors were part of the 120-subject validation cohort, which stood apart from the approximately 670-subject first cohort. Assay used: immunoSEQ multiplex PCR; TCRdb lists only in-frame clones, some missing. The table shows 120,000 to 150,000 clones, with less than 90% occurring only once. The sample consisted of PBMCs. The chain is built from TRBV6-6 and TRBJ1-5; the match to TRBD1 covers 9 bases. This receptor was taken from a woman aged 18-29 years in good health and CMV-seropositive. The CDR3 DNA is TGTGCCAGCAGTACCGCACAGGGGGCGGGCAATCAGCCCCAGCATTTT. This gives the protein CASSTAQGAGNQPQHF.